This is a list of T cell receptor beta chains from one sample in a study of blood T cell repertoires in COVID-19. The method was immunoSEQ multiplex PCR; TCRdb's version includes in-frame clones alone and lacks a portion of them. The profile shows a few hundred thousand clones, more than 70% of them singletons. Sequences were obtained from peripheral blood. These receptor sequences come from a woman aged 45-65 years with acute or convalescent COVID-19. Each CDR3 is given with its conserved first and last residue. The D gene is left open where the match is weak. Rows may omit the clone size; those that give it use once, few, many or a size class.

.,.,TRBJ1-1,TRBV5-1,TGCGCCAGCAGCGATTATCTTCAGGGCGGGAACACTGAAGCTTTCTTT,CASSDYLQGGNTEAFF
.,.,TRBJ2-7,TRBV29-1,TGCAGCGTTGAAGATCGAGGGTCGGCCTACGAGCAGTACTTC,CSVEDRGSAYEQYF
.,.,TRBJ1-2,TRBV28,TGTGCCGGCAGTTTAGATTACACCTCCTATGGCTACACCTTC,CAGSLDYTSYGYTF
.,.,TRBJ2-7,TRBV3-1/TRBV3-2,TGTGCCAGCAGCTTGGGACACAGTCTCTACGAGCAGTACTTC,CASSLGHSLYEQYF
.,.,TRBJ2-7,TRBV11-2,TGTGCCAGCAGCACAGACAGGATCTACGAGCAGTACTTC,CASSTDRIYEQYF
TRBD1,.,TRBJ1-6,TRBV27,TGTGCCAGCAGTTCGGGACAGGGGGCCGATTCACCCCTCCACTTT,CASSSGQGADSPLHF
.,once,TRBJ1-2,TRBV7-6,TGTGCCAGCAGTACCAGGGGAACCTATGGCTACACCTTC,CASSTRGTYGYTF
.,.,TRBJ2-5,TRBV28,TGTGCCAGCGGCGGGATGGGGGAGACCCAGTACTTC,CASGGMGETQYF
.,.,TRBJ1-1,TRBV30,TGTGCCTGGAGTGCAGGTAGTGAAGCTTTCTTT,CAWSAGSEAFF
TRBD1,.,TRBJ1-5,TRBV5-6,TGTGCCAGCAGCGGGAGGACAGGGAGAAGCAATCAGCCCCAGCATTTT,CASSGRTGRSNQPQHF
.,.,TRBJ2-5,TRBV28,TGTGCCAGCAGTGACCCCCGGGACACTAAAGCGTGGGAGACCCAGTACTTC,CASSDPRDTKAWETQYF
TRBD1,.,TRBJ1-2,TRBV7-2,TGTGCCAGCAGCATGGACAGGCATGGCTACACCTTC,CASSMDRHGYTF
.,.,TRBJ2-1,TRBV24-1,TGTGCCACCAGTGACCCCTTGCGGGGTATGTCCAATGAGCAGTTCTTC,CATSDPLRGMSNEQFF
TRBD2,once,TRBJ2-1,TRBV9,TGTGCCAGCAGCCCCCCGGGACTAGCGGGAAACTATGAGCAGTTCTTC,CASSPPGLAGNYEQFF
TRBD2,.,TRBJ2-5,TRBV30,TGTGCCTGGAGCCCCAAGAGGCTAGCGGAACAAGAGACCCAGTACTTC,CAWSPKRLAEQETQYF
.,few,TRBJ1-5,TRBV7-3,TGTGCCAGCAGCTTAAGGTCGGGGCAGCCCCAGCATTTT,CASSLRSGQPQHF
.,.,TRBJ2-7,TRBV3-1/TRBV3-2,TGTGCCAGCAGCAAGGGGCCCAGCTACGAGCAGTACTTC,CASSKGPSYEQYF
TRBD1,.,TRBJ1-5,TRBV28,TGTGCCAGCAGAGGGACAGATCATAGCAATCAGCCCCAGCATTTT,CASRGTDHSNQPQHF
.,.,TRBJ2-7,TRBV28,TGTGCCAGCAGGGGGACGAGGGACTTTTACGAGCAGTACTTC,CASRGTRDFYEQYF
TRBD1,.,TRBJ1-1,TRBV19,TGTGCCAGTATCCGGAGGCAGGGGGTTTACACTGAAGCTTTCTTT,CASIRRQGVYTEAFF
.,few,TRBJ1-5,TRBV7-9,TGTGCCAGCAGCTTAGCGCGGGGTGTCAATCAGCCCCAGCATTTT,CASSLARGVNQPQHF
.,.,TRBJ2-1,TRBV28,TGTGCCAGCAGTTTGTGGCTTGAGCAGTTCTTC,CASSLWLEQFF
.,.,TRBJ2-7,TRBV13,TGTGCCAGCAGCTCCTTAACACGGGATTACGAGCAGTACTTC,CASSSLTRDYEQYF
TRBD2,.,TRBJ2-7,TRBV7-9,TGTGCCAGCAGCCAAAGGACTAGCGGGAGGGCCGCCGAGCAGTACTTC,CASSQRTSGRAAEQYF
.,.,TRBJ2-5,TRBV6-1,TGTGCCAGCAGTGAAGGCGCGTACCAAGAGACCCAGTACTTC,CASSEGAYQETQYF
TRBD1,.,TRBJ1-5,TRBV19,TGTGCCAGTAATCGACAGGGGGGCAATCAGCCCCAGCATTTT,CASNRQGGNQPQHF
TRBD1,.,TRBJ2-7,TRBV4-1,TGCGCCAGCAGCCAAGATTATCCGGGACAGGTCTACGAGCAGTACTTC,CASSQDYPGQVYEQYF
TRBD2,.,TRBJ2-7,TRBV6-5,TGTGCCAGCAGTCGGGGGGTGACGGGGCAGTACTTC,CASSRGVTGQYF
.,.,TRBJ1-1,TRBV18,TGTGCCAGCTCACCTATATCGAGTAGGGACTACCGCCGGACTGAAGCTTTCTTT,CASSPISSRDYRRTEAFF
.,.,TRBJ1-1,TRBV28,TGTGCCAGCAGTTTGGTGGGGGGTGGCACTGAAGCTTTCTTT,CASSLVGGGTEAFF
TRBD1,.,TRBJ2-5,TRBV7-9,TGTGCCAGCAGCAAATTGGCAGGGGGCGGAGAGACCCAGTACTTC,CASSKLAGGGETQYF
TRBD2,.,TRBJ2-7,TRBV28,TGTGCCAGCAGATCGGTCCTTAGCGGGGGTTCCTCCTACGAGCAGTACTTC,CASRSVLSGGSSYEQYF
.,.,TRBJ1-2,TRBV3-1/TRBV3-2,TGTGCCAGCAGCCAAGATCGGAACAGGGCCCGCTATGGCTACACCTTC,CASSQDRNRARYGYTF
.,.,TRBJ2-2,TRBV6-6,TGTGCCAGCACCGACCCAAGGGGGTTCGCCGGGGAGCTGTTTTTT,CASTDPRGFAGELFF
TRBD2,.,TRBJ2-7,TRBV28,TGTGCCAGCAGTTCACCGACTAGCGGGATAGGCGAGCAGTACTTC,CASSSPTSGIGEQYF
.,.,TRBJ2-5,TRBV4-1,TGCGCCAGCAGCCAAGCCGTCGCAGGGGGGCTGGAGACCCAGTACTTC,CASSQAVAGGLETQYF
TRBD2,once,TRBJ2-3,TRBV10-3,TGTGCCATCAGAGGGACTAGCGGGGGCACAGATACGCAGTATTTT,CAIRGTSGGTDTQYF
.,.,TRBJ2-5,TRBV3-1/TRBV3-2,TGTGCCAGCAGCCCGCGGGCTCCACAAGAGACCCAGTACTTC,CASSPRAPQETQYF
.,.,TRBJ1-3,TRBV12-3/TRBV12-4,TGTGCCAGCCAGGGCCCTGGAAACACCATATATTTT,CASQGPGNTIYF
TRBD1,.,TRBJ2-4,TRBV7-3,TGTGCCAGCAGCCTCGGGACAGGGAACATTCAGTACTTC,CASSLGTGNIQYF
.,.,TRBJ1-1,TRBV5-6,TGTGCCAGCAGCTTCACAGGGAACACTGAAGCTTTCTTT,CASSFTGNTEAFF
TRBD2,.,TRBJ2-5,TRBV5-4,TGTGCCAGCAGCTTGTGGGGGGGAGAGACCCAGTACTTC,CASSLWGGETQYF
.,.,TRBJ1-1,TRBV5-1,TGCGCCAGCAGCGCCCTGACAGAGGTCACTGAAGCTTTCTTT,CASSALTEVTEAFF
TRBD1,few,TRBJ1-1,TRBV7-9,TGTGCCAGCAGCCCCGGGACAGGGTACACTGAAGCTTTCTTT,CASSPGTGYTEAFF
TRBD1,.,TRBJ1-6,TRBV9,TGTGCCAGCAGCGTAGAAGCTCAGGGGGGTTCACCCCTCCACTTT,CASSVEAQGGSPLHF
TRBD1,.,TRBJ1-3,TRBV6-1,TGTGCCAGCAGTGAAACAGGGGGCCTCTCTGGAAACACCATATATTTT,CASSETGGLSGNTIYF
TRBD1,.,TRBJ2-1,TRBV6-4,TGTGCCAGCAGACGGGACAGCTCCTACAATGAGCAGTTCTTC,CASRRDSSYNEQFF
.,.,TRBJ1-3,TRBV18,TGTGCCAGCTCACCTCTTCAGGGGCGAGTATCTGGAAACACCATATATTTT,CASSPLQGRVSGNTIYF
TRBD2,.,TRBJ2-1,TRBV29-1,TGCAGCGCCACCTCCGGACTAGCGGACAATGAGCAGTTCTTC,CSATSGLADNEQFF
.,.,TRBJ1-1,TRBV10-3,TGTGCCATCAGCAGCCAAGGGGGGAACACTGAAGCTTTCTTT,CAISSQGGNTEAFF
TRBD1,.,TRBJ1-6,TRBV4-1,TGCGCCAGCAGCCAAGGCCTCCCGACAGGGCGGTGGTCACCCCTCCACTTT,CASSQGLPTGRWSPLHF
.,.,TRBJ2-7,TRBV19,TGTGCCAGTAGTAGACCTACTTCGGGGACATCCTCCTACGAGCAGTACTTC,CASSRPTSGTSSYEQYF
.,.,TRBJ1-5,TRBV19,TGTGCCAGTAGGACGCCGGGAGTATGGGGCAATCAGCCCCAGCATTTT,CASRTPGVWGNQPQHF
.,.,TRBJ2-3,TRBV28,TGTGCCAGCAGTTCATCTAGGGAGGTGGATACGCAGTATTTT,CASSSSREVDTQYF